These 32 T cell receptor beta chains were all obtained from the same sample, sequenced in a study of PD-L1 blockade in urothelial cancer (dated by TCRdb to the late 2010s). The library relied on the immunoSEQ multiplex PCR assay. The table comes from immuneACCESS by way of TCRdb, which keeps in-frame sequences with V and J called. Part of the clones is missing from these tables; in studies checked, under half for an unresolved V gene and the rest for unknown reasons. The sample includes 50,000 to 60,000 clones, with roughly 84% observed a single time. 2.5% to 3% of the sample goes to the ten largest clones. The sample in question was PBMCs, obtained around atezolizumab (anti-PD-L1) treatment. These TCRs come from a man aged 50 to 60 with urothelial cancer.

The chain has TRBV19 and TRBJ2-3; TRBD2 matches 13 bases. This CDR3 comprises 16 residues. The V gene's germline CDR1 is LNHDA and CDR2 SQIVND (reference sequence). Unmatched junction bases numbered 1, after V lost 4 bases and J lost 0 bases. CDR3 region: CASSRLAGGSTDTQYF. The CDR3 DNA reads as TGTGCCAGTAGTAGACTAGCGGGAGGAAGCACAGATACGCAGTATTTT.

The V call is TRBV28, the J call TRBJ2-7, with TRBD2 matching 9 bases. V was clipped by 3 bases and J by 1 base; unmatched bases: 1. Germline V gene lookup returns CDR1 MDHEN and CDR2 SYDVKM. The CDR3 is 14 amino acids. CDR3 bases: TGTGCCAGCAGTTTTGCGGGAGGGTCCTACGAGCAGTACTTC. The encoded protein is CASSFAGGSYEQYF.

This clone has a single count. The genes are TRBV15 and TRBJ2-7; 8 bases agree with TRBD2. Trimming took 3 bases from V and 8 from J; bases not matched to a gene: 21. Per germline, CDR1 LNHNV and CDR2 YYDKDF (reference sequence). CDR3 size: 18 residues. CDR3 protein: CATSSRASGPRSGYQQYF. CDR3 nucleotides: TGTGCCACCAGCAGCAGGGCTAGCGGGCCGCGTTCTGGATACCAGCAGTACTTC.

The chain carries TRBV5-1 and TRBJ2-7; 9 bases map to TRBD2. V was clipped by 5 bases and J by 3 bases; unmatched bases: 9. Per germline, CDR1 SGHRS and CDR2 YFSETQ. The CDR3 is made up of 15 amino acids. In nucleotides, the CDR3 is TGCGCCAGCAGTCCCCGGACTAGCGACTACTACGAGCAGTACTTC. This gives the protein CASSPRTSDYYEQYF.

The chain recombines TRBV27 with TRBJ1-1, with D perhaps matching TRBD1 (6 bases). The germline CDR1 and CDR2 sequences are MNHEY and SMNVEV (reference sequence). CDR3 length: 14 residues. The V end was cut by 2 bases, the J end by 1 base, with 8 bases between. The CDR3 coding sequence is TGTGCCAGCAGTTTACAGGGGCGGAACACTGAAGCTTTCTTT. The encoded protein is CASSLQGRNTEAFF.

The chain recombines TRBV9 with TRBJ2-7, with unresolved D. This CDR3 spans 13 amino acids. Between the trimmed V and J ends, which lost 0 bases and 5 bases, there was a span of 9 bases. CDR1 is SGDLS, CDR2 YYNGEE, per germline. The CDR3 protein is CASSVVPFDEQYF. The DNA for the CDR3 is TGTGCCAGCAGCGTAGTCCCCTTCGACGAGCAGTACTTC.

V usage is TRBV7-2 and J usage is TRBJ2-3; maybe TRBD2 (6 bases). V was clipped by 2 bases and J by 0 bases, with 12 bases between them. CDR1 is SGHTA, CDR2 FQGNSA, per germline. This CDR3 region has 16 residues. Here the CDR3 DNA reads TGTGCCAGCAGCTTACAGCCGGGGGTAAGCACAGATACGCAGTATTTT. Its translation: CASSLQPGVSTDTQYF.

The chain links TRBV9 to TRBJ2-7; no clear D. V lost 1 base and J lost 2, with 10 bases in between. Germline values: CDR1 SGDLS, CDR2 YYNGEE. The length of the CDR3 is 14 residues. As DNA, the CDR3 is TGTGCCAGCAGCGTATCCCGGGTCCCCTACGAGCAGTACTTC. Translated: CASSVSRVPYEQYF.

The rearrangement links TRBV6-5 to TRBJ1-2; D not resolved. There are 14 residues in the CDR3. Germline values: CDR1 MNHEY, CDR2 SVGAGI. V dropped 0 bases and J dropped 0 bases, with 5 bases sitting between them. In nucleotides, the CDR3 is TGTGCCAGCAGTTACTCGGCAGCTAACTATGGCTACACCTTC. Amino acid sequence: CASSYSAANYGYTF.

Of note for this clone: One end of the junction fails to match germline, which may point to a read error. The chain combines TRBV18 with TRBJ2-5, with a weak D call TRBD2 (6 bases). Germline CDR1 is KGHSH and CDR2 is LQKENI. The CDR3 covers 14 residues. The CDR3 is CANSPGMGGETQYF. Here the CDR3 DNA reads TGTGCCAACTCACCCGGGATGGGAGGCGAGACCCAGTACTTC.

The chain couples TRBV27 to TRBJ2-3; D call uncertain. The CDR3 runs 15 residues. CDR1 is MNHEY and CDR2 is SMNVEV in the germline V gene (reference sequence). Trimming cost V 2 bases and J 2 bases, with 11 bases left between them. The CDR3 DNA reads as TGTGCCAGCAGTTTAACAGATATTCACACAGATACGCAGTATTTT. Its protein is CASSLTDIHTDTQYF.

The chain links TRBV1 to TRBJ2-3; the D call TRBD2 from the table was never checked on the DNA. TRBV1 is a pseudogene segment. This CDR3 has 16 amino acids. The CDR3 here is CTSSRRLAGGTDTQYF. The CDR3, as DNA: TGCACCAGCAGCCGGAGACTAGCGGGAGGCACAGATACGCAGTATTTT.

The CDR3 here is CASSQDGAGNQPQHF. The DNA of the CDR3 is TGTGCCAGCAGCCAAGATGGGGCAGGCAATCAGCCCCAGCATTTT. V is TRBV4-2 and J is TRBJ1-5; D possibly corresponds to TRBD1 (5 bases). From germline, CDR1 is LGHNA and CDR2 YNFKEQ. This CDR3 contains 15 residues. Trimming cost V 0 bases and J 2 bases, with 8 bases left between them.

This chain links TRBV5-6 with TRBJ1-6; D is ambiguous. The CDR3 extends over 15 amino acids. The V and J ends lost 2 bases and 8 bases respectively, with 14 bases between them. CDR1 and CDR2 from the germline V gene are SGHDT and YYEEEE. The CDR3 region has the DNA TGTGCCAGCAGCTTAGTACGGTTTGAGGATTCACCCCTCCACTTT. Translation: CASSLVRFEDSPLHF.

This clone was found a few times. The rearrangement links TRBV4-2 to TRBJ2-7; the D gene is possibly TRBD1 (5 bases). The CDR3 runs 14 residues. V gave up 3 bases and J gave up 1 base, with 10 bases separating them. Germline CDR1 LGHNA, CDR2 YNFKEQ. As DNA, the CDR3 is TGTGCCAGCAGCCAGGACACCGTATCCTACGAGCAGTACTTC. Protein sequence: CASSQDTVSYEQYF.

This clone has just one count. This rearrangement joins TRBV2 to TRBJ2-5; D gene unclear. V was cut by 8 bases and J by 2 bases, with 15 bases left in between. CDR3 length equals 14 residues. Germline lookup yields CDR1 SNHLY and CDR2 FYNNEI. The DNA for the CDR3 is TGTGCCAGCGTGCCAGTGACACAACAAGAGACCCAGTACTTC. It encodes CASVPVTQQETQYF. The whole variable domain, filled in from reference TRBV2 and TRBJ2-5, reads EPEVTQTPSHQVTQMGQEVILRCVPISNHLYFYWYRQILGQKVEFLVSFYNNEISEKSEIFDDQFSVERPDGSNFTLKIRSTKLEDSAMYFCASVPVTQQETQYFGPGTRLLVL.

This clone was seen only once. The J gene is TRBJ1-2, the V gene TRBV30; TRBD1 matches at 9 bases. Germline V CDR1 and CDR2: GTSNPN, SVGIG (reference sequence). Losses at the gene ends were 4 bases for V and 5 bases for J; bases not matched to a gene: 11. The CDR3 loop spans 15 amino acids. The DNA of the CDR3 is TGTGCCTGGACCATCTCCTCCGGGACAGGGTATGGCTACACCTTC. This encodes CAWTISSGTGYGYTF.

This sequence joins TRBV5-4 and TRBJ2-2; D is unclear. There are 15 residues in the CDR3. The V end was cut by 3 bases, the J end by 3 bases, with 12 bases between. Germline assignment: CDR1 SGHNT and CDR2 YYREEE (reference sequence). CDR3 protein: CASSSPPSDTGELFF. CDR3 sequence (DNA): TGTGCCAGCAGCTCCCCCCCCTCCGACACCGGGGAGCTGTTTTTT.

CDR3 loop: CASSLGGGGYNEQFF. In DNA form, the CDR3 reads TGCGCCAGCAGCTTGGGCGGGGGGGGCTACAATGAGCAGTTCTTC. The chain recombines TRBV5-1 with TRBJ2-1; 9 nucleotides align to TRBD2. The CDR3 has 15 residues. Germline values: CDR1 SGHRS, CDR2 YFSETQ. The ends lost 0 bases at V and 3 bases at J; junction bases unmatched: 1.

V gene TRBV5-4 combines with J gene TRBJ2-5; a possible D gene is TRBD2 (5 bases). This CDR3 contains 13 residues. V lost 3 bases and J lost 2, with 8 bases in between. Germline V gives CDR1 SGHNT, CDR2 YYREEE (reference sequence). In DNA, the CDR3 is TGTGCCAGCAGCTATGAGCGGCAAGAGACCCAGTACTTC. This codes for CASSYERQETQYF.

CDR3 sequence reads: CASSVVASPTDTQYF. The CDR3 DNA sequence: TGTGCCAGCAGCGTAGTGGCCTCACCCACAGATACGCAGTATTTT. The chain recombines TRBV9 with TRBJ2-3; D not resolved. V shed 0 bases and J shed 2 bases, with 10 bases lying between them. CDR3 length equals 15 residues. Germline CDR1 SGDLS, CDR2 YYNGEE.

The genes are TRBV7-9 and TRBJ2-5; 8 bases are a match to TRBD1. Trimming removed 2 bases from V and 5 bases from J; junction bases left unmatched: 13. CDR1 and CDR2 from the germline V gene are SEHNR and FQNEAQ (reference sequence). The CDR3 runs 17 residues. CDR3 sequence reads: CASSLSGGQHLGETQYF. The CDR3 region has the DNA TGTGCCAGCAGCTTATCAGGGGGCCAGCACCTAGGGGAGACCCAGTACTTC.

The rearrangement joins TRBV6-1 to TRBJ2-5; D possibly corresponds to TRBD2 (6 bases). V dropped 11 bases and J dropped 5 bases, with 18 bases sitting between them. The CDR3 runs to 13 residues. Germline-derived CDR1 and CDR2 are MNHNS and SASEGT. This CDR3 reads CASRRGGGETQYF. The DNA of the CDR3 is TGTGCCTCTCGACGGGGAGGAGGGGAGACCCAGTACTTC.

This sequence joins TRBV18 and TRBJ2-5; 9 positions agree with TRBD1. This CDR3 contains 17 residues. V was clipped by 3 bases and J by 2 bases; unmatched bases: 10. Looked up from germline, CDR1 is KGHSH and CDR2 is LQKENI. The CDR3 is CASSPQQGAVGQETQYF. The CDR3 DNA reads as TGTGCCAGCTCACCCCAACAGGGGGCTGTGGGGCAAGAGACCCAGTACTTC.

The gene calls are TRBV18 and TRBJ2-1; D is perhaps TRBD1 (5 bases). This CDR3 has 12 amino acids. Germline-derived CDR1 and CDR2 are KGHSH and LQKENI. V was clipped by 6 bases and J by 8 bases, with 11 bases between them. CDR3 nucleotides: TGTGCCAGCTCCACCCTAGGGGATGAGCAGTTCTTC. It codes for CASSTLGDEQFF.

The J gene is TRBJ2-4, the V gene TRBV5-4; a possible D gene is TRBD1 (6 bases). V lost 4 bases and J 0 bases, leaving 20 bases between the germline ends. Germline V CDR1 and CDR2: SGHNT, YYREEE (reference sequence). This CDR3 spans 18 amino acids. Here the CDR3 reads CASSQYTGFDRAKNIQYF. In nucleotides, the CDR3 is TGTGCCAGCAGCCAATACACAGGGTTTGATAGAGCCAAAAACATTCAGTACTTC.

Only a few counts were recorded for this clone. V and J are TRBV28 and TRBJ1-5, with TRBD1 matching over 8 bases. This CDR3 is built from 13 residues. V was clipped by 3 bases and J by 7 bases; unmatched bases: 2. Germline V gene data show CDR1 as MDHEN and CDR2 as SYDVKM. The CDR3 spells CASSFDRGQPQHF. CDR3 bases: TGTGCCAGCAGTTTCGACAGGGGCCAGCCCCAGCATTTT.

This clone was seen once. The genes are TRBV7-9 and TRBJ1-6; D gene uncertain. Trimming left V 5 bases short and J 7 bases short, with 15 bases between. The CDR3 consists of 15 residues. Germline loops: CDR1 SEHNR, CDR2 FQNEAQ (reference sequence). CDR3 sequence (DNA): TGTGCCAGCAGCCTCACGGCCCTCGGGAATTCACCCCTCCACTTT. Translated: CASSLTALGNSPLHF. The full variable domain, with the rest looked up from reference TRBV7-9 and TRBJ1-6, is DTGVSQNPRHKITKRGQNVTFRCDPISEHNRLYWYRQTLGQGPEFLTYFQNEAQLEKSRLLSDRFSAERPKGSFSTLEIQRTEQGDSAMYLCASSLTALGNSPLHFGNGTRLTVT.

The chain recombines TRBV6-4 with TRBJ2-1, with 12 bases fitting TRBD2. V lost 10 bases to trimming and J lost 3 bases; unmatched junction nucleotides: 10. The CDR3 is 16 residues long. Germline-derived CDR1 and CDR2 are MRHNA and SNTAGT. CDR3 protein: CAITSGRIPRYNEQFF. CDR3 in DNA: TGTGCCATCACTAGCGGGAGGATCCCTCGCTACAATGAGCAGTTCTTC.

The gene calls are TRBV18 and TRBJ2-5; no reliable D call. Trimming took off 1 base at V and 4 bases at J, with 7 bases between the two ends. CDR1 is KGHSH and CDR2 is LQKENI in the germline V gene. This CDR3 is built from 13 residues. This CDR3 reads CASSPLSLETQYF. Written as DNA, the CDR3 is TGTGCCAGCTCACCACTTTCCCTAGAGACCCAGTACTTC.

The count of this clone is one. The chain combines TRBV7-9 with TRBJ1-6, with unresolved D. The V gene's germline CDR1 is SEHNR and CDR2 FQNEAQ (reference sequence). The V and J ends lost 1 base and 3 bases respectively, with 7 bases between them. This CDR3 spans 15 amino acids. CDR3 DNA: TGTGCCAGCAGCTTAGTGGGCAACTATAATTCACCCCTCCACTTT. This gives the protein CASSLVGNYNSPLHF. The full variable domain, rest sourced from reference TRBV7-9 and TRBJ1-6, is DTGVSQNPRHKITKRGQNVTFRCDPISEHNRLYWYRQTLGQGPEFLTYFQNEAQLEKSRLLSDRFSAERPKGSFSTLEIQRTEQGDSAMYLCASSLVGNYNSPLHFGNGTRLTVT.

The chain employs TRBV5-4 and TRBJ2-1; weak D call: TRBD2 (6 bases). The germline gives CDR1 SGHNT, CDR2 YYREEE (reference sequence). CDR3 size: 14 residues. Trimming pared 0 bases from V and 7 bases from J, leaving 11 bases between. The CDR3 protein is CASSLGWGENEQFF. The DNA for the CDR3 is TGTGCCAGCAGCTTGGGGTGGGGGGAAAATGAGCAGTTCTTC.